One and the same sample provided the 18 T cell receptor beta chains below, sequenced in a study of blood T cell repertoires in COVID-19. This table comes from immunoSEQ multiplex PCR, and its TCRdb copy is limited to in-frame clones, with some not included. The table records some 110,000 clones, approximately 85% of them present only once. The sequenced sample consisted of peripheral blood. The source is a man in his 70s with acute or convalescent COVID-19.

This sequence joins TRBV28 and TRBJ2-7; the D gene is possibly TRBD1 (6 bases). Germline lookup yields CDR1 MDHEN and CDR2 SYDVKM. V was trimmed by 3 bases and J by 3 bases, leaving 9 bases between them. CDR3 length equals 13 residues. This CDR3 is CASSFFRGYEQYF. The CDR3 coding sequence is TGTGCCAGCAGTTTCTTCAGGGGCTACGAGCAGTACTTC.

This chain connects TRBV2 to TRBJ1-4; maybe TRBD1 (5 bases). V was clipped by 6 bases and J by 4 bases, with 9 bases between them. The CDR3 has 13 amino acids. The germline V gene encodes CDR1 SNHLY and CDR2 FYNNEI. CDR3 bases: TGTGCCAGCAGGCGGGGGTTTAATGAAAAACTGTTTTTT. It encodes CASRRGFNEKLFF. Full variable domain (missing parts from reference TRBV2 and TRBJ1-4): EPEVTQTPSHQVTQMGQEVILRCVPISNHLYFYWYRQILGQKVEFLVSFYNNEISEKSEIFDDQFSVERPDGSNFTLKIRSTKLEDSAMYFCASRRGFNEKLFFGSGTQLSVL.

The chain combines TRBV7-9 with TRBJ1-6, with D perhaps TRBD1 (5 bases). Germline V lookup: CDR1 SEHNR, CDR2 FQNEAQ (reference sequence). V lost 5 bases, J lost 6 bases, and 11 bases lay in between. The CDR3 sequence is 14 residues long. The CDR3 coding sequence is TGTGCCAGCAGCGTCGGTGGGGCTAATTCACCCCTCCACTTT. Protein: CASSVGGANSPLHF.

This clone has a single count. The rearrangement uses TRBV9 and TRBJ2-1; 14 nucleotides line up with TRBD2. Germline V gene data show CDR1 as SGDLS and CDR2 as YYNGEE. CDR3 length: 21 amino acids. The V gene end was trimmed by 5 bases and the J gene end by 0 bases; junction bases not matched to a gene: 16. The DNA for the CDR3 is TGTGCCAGCAGGAGGTATCCCGGACTAGCGGGGGGCATTAGCTCCTACAATGAGCAGTTCTTC. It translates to CASRRYPGLAGGISSYNEQFF.

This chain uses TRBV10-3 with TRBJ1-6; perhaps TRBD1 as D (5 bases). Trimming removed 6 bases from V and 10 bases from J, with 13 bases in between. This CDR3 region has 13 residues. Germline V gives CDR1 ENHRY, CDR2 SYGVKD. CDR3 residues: CAIRERTQSPLHF. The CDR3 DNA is TGTGCCATCAGGGAGAGGACACAGTCACCCCTCCACTTT.

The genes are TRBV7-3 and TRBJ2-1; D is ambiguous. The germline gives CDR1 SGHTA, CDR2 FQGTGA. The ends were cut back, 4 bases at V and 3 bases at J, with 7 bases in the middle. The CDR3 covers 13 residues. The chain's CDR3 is CASSSDNYNEQFF. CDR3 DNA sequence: TGTGCCAGCAGCTCAGACAACTACAATGAGCAGTTCTTC.

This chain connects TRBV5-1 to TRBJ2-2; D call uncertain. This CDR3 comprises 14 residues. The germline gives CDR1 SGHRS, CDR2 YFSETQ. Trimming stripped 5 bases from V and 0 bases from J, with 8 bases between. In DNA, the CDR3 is TGCGCCAGCAGTGAGAACGCGAACACCGGGGAGCTGTTTTTT. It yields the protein CASSENANTGELFF.

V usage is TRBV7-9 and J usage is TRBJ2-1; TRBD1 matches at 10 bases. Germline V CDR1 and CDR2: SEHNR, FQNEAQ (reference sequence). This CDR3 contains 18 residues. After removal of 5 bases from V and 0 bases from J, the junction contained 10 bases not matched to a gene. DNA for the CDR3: TGTGCCAGCAGCAAGACAGGGGGCGGGATATCCTCCTACAATGAGCAGTTCTTC. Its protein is CASSKTGGGISSYNEQFF.

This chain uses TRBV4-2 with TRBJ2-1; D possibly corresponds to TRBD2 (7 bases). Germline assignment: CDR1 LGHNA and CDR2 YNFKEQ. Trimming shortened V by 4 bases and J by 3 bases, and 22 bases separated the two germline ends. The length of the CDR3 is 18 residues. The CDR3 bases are TGTGCCAGCAGCCGAGACCCCTTGGCGGGGGCCAGCTACAATGAGCAGTTCTTC. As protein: CASSRDPLAGASYNEQFF.

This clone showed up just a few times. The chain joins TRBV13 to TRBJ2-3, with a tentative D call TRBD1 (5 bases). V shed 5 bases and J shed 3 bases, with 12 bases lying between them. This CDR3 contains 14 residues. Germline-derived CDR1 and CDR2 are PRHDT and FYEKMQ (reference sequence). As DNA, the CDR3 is TGTGCCAGCAGCCGGTCAGCAGGGACAGATACGCAGTATTTT. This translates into CASSRSAGTDTQYF.

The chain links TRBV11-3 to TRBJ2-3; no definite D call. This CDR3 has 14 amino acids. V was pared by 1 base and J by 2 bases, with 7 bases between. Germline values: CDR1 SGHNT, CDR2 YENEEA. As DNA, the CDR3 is TGTGCCAGCAGCTTAGGGAGCGACACAGATACGCAGTATTTT. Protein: CASSLGSDTDTQYF.

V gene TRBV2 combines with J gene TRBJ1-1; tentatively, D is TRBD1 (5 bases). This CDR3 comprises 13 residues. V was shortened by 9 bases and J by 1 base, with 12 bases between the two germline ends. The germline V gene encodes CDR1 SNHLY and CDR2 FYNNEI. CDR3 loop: CASSFQGNTEAFF. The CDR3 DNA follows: TGTGCCAGTAGCTTTCAGGGGAACACTGAAGCTTTCTTT.

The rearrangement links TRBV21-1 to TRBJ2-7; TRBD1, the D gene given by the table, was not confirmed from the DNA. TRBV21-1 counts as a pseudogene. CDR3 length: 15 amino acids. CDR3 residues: CASSPWTRSSYEQYF. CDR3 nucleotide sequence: TGTGCCAGCAGCCCTTGGACACGAAGCTCCTACGAGCAGTACTTC.

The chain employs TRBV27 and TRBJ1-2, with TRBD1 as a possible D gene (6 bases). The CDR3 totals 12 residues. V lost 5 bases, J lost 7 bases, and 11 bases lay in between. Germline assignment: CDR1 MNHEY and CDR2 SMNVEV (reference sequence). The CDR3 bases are TGTGCCAGCAGTACAGGGCGTAGTGGCTACACCTTC. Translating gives CASSTGRSGYTF.

CDR3 sequence: CASSLGSGNQPQHF. The CDR3 bases are TGTGCCAGCAGCTTAGGGTCAGGCAATCAGCCCCAGCATTTT. The V call is TRBV7-2, the J call TRBJ1-5; D not resolved. V was pared by 1 base and J by 2 bases, with 6 bases between. The length of the CDR3 is 14 residues. Germline loops: CDR1 SGHTA, CDR2 FQGNSA.

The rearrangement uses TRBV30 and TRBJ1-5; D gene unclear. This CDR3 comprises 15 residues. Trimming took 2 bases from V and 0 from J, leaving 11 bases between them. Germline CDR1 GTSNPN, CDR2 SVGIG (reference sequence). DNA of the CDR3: TGTGCCTGGAGTCGGACTGGGGATAGCAATCAGCCCCAGCATTTT. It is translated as CAWSRTGDSNQPQHF. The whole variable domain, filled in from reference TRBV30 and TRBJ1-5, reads SQTIHQWPATLVQPVGSPLSLECTVEGTSNPNLYWYRQAAGRGLQLLFYSVGIGQISSEVPQNLSASRPQDRQFILSSKKLLLSDSGFYLCAWSRTGDSNQPQHFGDGTRLSIL.

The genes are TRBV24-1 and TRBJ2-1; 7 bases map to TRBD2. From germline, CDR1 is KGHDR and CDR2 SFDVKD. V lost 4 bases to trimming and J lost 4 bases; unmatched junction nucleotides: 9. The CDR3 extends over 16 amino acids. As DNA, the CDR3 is TGTGCCACCAGTGACTACTTAGGTAGCGGGTACAATGAGCAGTTCTTC. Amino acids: CATSDYLGSGYNEQFF.

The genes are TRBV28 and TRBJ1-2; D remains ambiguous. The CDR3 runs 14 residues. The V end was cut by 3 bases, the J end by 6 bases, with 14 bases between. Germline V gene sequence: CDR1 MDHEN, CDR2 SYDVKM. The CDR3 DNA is TGTGCCAGCAGTTTCTGGTCCACGGCGGATGGCTACACCTTC. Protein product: CASSFWSTADGYTF.